This TCR beta chain was captured in a study of human T cells and chemical hapten exposure. Time point in this sample: patch test 2, 6 weeks after DPC sensitization. Treatment: therapeutic diphenylcyclopropenone sensitization with weekly scalp DPC. The V gene's germline CDR1 is KGHSH and CDR2 LQKENI. The CDR3 is 16 amino acids. The V gene lost 4 bases and the J gene lost 0 bases, with 10 bases spanning the gap. The library put unique molecular identifiers onto individual cDNA molecules. As handled by the study authors: TCRs per sample had a median of around 96,000 and ranged from about 23,224 to 690,600. TCRdb re-called the RACE reads with MiXCR, one entry per CDR3 protein. V and J calls and clone size were set by TCRdb, not the authors. The sample lists some 89,000 distinct CDR3 sequences, about 10% seen once, with roughly 2.3% in the top ten.

The TCR originated in a woman aged 30 to 39 with alopecia areata. Some clones in this sample may be carry-over from other donors' samples. The material was whole blood, obtained in connection with sensitization to the hapten diphenylcyclopropenone (DPC). The V and J genes are TRBV18 and TRBJ2-6; D is uncertain. The chain's CDR3 is CASSRNQISGANVLTF. The CDR3 DNA follows: TGTGCCAGCTCACGGAATCAGATCTCTGGGGCCAACGTCCTGACTTTC.